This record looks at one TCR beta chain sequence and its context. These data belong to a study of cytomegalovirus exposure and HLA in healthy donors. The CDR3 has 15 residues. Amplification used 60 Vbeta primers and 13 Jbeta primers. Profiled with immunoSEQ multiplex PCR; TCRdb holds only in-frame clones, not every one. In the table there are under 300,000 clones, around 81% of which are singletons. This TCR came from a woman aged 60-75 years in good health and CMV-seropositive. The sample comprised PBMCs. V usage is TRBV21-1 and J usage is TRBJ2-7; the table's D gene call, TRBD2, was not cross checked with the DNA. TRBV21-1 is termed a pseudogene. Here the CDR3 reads CASSKTSGISYEQYF. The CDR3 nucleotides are TGTGCCAGCAGCAAGACTAGCGGCATCTCCTACGAGCAGTACTTC.